A single sample gave rise to the 26 T cell receptor beta chains below, sequenced in a study of OX40 agonist ivuxolimab in advanced cancers. Measured with immunoSEQ multiplex PCR; TCRdb has only the in-frame clones, and not every one. The sample has 57,000 or so clones; under 95% are singletons. Here the sequenced sample was CD4+ or CD8+ T cells sorted from blood, taken in a trial of the OX40 agonist ivuxolimab. These receptors were obtained from an adult with an advanced solid tumor such as melanoma, head and neck, liver or kidney cancer.

The V and J genes are TRBV7-2 and TRBJ1-2; D is unclear. Trimming pared 1 base from V and 7 bases from J, leaving 7 bases between. This CDR3 comprises 12 residues. Per the germline V gene, CDR1 is SGHTA and CDR2 is FQGNSA. DNA of the CDR3: TGTGCCAGCAGCTTAGGAAGGGCTGGCTACACCTTC. Translation: CASSLGRAGYTF.

This chain connects TRBV28 to TRBJ1-6, with a weak D call TRBD1 (6 bases). Per the germline V gene, CDR1 is MDHEN and CDR2 is SYDVKM. The CDR3 loop spans 14 amino acids. V lost 2 bases and J 4 bases, leaving 6 bases between the germline ends. The CDR3 loop reads CASSLQGYNSPLHF. As DNA, the CDR3 is TGTGCCAGCAGTTTACAGGGGTATAATTCACCCCTCCACTTT.

The rearrangement links TRBV11-3 to TRBJ2-2, with 12 bases fitting TRBD2. V shed 6 bases, J shed 7 bases, and the junction held 6 bases outside the gene matches. Germline CDR1 is SGHNT and CDR2 is YENEEA. CDR3 length: 15 amino acids. The CDR3 region has the DNA TGTGCCAGCAGACTACTAGCGGGAGGTGGCGGGGAGCTGTTTTTT. Translated, it gives CASRLLAGGGGELFF.

The V call is TRBV7-3, the J call TRBJ2-1, with 12 bases that match TRBD1. This CDR3 contains 16 residues. Germline assignment: CDR1 SGHTA and CDR2 FQGTGA. J lost 8 bases, V lost 5 bases, and 10 bases had no gene match. The CDR3 protein is CASSILRDRGLYEQFF. The CDR3 nucleotides read TGTGCCAGCAGCATACTCCGGGACAGGGGGCTATATGAGCAGTTCTTC.

The rearrangement joins TRBV27 to TRBJ1-2; 7 bases line up with TRBD1. The CDR3 is 18 amino acids. V was pared by 5 bases and J by 7 bases, with 22 bases of the junction left unmatched. The germline gives CDR1 MNHEY, CDR2 SMNVEV (reference sequence). The CDR3 sequence: CASSTKDRVVNFWGGYTF. The CDR3 DNA reads TGTGCCAGCAGTACCAAAGACAGGGTTGTTAATTTCTGGGGTGGCTACACCTTC.

The chain recombines TRBV7-2 with TRBJ2-1; D is unclear. V was cut by 1 base and J by 0 bases, with 4 bases left in between. This CDR3 is 14 amino acids long. CDR1 is SGHTA, CDR2 FQGNSA, per germline. Here the CDR3 reads CASSLVGSYNEQFF. CDR3 in DNA: TGTGCCAGCAGCTTAGTGGGCTCCTACAATGAGCAGTTCTTC.

This sequence joins TRBV4-1 and TRBJ2-3; 8 nucleotides agree with TRBD2. This CDR3 is 16 amino acids long. Germline CDR1 reads MGHRA; CDR2 reads YSYEKL. Trimming cost V 1 base and J 0 bases; bases outside gene matches: 3. The CDR3 sequence: CASSQVAGHSTDTQYF. The CDR3 DNA sequence: TGCGCCAGCAGCCAAGTAGCGGGACATAGCACAGATACGCAGTATTTT.

The chain carries TRBV28 and TRBJ2-7; D possibly corresponds to TRBD2 (8 bases). Germline V gene data show CDR1 as MDHEN and CDR2 as SYDVKM. Trimming removed 7 bases from V and 4 bases from J, with 17 bases in between. The CDR3 runs to 14 residues. CDR3: CASNPGGGYYEQYF. The DNA for the CDR3 is TGTGCCAGCAACCCGGGAGGGGGCTATTACGAGCAGTACTTC.

Note on this clone: One junction end does not reproduce the germline sequence, and a read error may be involved. The chain recombines TRBV4-3 with TRBJ2-1; D is ambiguous. The CDR3 extends over 15 amino acids. CDR1 LGHNA and CDR2 YSLEER come from the germline V gene. Here the CDR3 reads CASSVNPSFRRTSIF. CDR3 nucleotide sequence: TGCGCCAGCAGCGTGAACCCCAGTTTTCGTCGTACAAGTATCTTC.

This clone was found once. This rearrangement joins TRBV7-3 to TRBJ2-2, with a weak D call TRBD2 (6 bases). There are 16 residues in the CDR3. V was trimmed by 1 base and J by 5 bases, leaving 14 bases between them. Germline CDR1 is SGHTA and CDR2 is FQGTGA. CDR3 residues: CASSLIGVGGTGELFF. The CDR3 nucleotides are TGTGCCAGCAGCTTAATAGGCGTGGGAGGAACCGGGGAGCTGTTTTTT.

This chain uses TRBV9 with TRBJ1-4; D gene uncertain. There are 15 residues in the CDR3. V was cut by 1 base and J by 1 base, with 8 bases left in between. Germline CDR1 reads SGDLS; CDR2 reads YYNGEE. Here the CDR3 reads CASSVSGVTNEKLFF. Written as DNA, the CDR3 is TGTGCCAGCAGCGTATCCGGAGTAACTAATGAAAAACTGTTTTTT.

V is TRBV6-4 and J is TRBJ2-6; D ambiguous. V was cut by 8 bases and J by 0 bases, with 5 bases left in between. This CDR3 contains 13 residues. CDR1 and CDR2 from the germline V gene are MRHNA and SNTAGT. The CDR3 loop reads CASGYSGANVLTF. In DNA form, the CDR3 reads TGTGCCAGCGGCTACTCTGGGGCCAACGTCCTGACTTTC.

The V and J genes are TRBV28 and TRBJ1-2, with TRBD1 as a possible D gene (5 bases). V lost 7 bases to trimming and J lost 0 bases, with 9 bases between them. The length of the CDR3 is 13 residues. Germline lookup yields CDR1 MDHEN and CDR2 SYDVKM. This chain's CDR3 is CASIAGSNYGYTF. Written as DNA, the CDR3 is TGTGCCAGCATAGCAGGGTCTAACTATGGCTACACCTTC.

The rearrangement uses TRBV7-2 and TRBJ2-3; D might be TRBD2 (6 bases). V was pared by 4 bases and J by 5 bases, with 19 bases between. The CDR3 totals 16 residues. Germline loops: CDR1 SGHTA, CDR2 FQGNSA. The CDR3 loop reads CASSSLAARPRDTQYF. Here the CDR3 DNA reads TGTGCCAGCAGCTCATTAGCGGCTCGCCCTAGAGATACGCAGTATTTT.

This chain joins TRBV7-6 and TRBJ2-3, with D perhaps matching TRBD2 (7 bases). V was trimmed by 5 bases and J by 7 bases, leaving 25 bases between them. Germline V gene data show CDR1 as SGHVS and CDR2 as FNYEAQ. The CDR3 is 17 amino acids. CDR3 sequence: CASSIPAGGRSRNTQYF. In nucleotides, the CDR3 is TGTGCCAGCAGCATACCCGCCGGGGGGCGGAGCAGGAATACGCAGTATTTT.

This rearrangement joins TRBV5-1 to TRBJ2-1; 15 bases fit TRBD2. CDR1 is SGHRS, CDR2 YFSETQ, per germline. The CDR3 totals 18 residues. Trimming at V came to 1 base and at J to 4 bases, leaving 6 bases not matched to a gene. The CDR3 reads CASSLILGTSGRYNEQFF. In nucleotides, the CDR3 is TGCGCCAGCAGCTTGATTCTGGGGACTAGCGGGAGGTACAATGAGCAGTTCTTC.

The chain couples TRBV28 to TRBJ1-1, with D perhaps TRBD1 (6 bases). The germline CDR1 and CDR2 sequences are MDHEN and SYDVKM. The V gene lost 3 bases and the J gene lost 8 bases, with 16 bases spanning the gap. The CDR3 has 14 residues. CDR3 amino acids: CASSFGYDRREAFF. The DNA for the CDR3 is TGTGCCAGCAGTTTCGGTTACGACAGGCGGGAAGCTTTCTTT.

The chain carries TRBV30 and TRBJ2-3, with TRBD2 matching over 12 bases. The CDR3 length is 18 residues. CDR1 and CDR2 (germline): GTSNPN, SVGIG (reference sequence). Germline trimming cut 1 base from V and 2 bases from J; bases unmatched to any gene: 10. CDR3: CAWSAFPGLAGPTDTQYF. CDR3 coding DNA: TGTGCCTGGAGTGCTTTTCCTGGACTAGCGGGACCCACAGATACGCAGTATTTT.

J is TRBJ2-3 and V is TRBV11-3; D not resolved. This CDR3 is built from 18 residues. Germline lookup yields CDR1 SGHNT and CDR2 YENEEA. V shed 0 bases and J shed 0 bases, with 16 bases lying between them. The CDR3 sequence is CASSLERSSSWSTDTQYF. The CDR3 bases are TGTGCCAGCAGCTTAGAGAGAAGTAGCTCGTGGAGCACAGATACGCAGTATTTT.

This clone occurred once. The rearrangement uses TRBV21-1 and TRBJ2-3; whether TRBD2, the table's D call, matches the DNA was not checked. TRBV21-1 is a listed pseudogene. CDR3 length: 16 residues. CDR3 loop: CASSNFLAGDTDTQYF. CDR3 DNA sequence: TGTGCCAGCAGCAACTTCCTAGCGGGAGATACAGATACGCAGTATTTT.

The chain uses TRBV5-4 and TRBJ2-3, with a possible D match to TRBD2 (5 bases). The CDR3 covers 14 residues. V was shortened by 3 bases and J by 2 bases, with 10 bases between the two germline ends. Germline loops: CDR1 SGHNT, CDR2 YYREEE (reference sequence). The DNA for the CDR3 is TGTGCCAGCAGCTCCGGGATATTCACAGATACGCAGTATTTT. It codes for CASSSGIFTDTQYF. Full variable domain (outside the CDR3, taken from reference TRBV5-4 and TRBJ2-3): ETGVTQSPTHLIKTRGQQVTLRCSSQSGHNTVSWYQQALGQGPQFIFQYYREEENGRGNFPPRFSGLQFPNYSSELNVNALELDDSALYLCASSSGIFTDTQYFGPGTRLTVL.

This sequence joins TRBV10-3 and TRBJ2-6; no firm D call. The germline V and J ends were trimmed by 8 bases and 1 base, with 0 bases remaining between them. The CDR3 sequence is 11 residues long. From germline, CDR1 is ENHRY and CDR2 SYGVKD. CDR3 residues: CAISGANVLTF. The CDR3 bases are TGTGCCATCTCTGGGGCCAACGTCCTGACTTTC.

To note about this clone: No DNA is shown, since the ends of the CDR3 on it are uncertain; the CDR3 is the one TCRdb lists. V usage is TRBV28 and J usage is TRBJ2-7; the D segment call TRBD2 is taken from the table without a DNA check. The CDR3 is 15 amino acids in total, end residues counted. Germline V gives CDR1 MDHEN, CDR2 SYDVKM. The chain's CDR3 is CASSFTSGSISVQYF.

J is TRBJ1-4 and V is TRBV11-3; 10 nucleotides match TRBD1. CDR1 SGHNT and CDR2 YENEEA come from the germline V gene. The CDR3 extends over 16 amino acids. The junction had 8 bases not matched to a gene; V was cut back by 5 bases and J by 5 bases. The CDR3: CASSEQWTGGNEKLFF. The CDR3 coding sequence is TGTGCCAGCAGCGAACAATGGACAGGGGGAAATGAAAAACTGTTTTTT. Combining the CDR3 with reference TRBV11-3 and TRBJ1-4 gives the whole variable domain EAGVVQSPRYKIIEKKQPVAFWCNPISGHNTLYWYLQNLGQGPELLIRYENEEAVDDSQLPKDRFSAERLKGVDSTLKIQPAELGDSAVYLCASSEQWTGGNEKLFFGSGTQLSVL.

This chain joins TRBV18 and TRBJ1-2; D unresolved. The V end lost 6 bases, the J end lost 2 bases, and 13 bases lay between the germline ends. Germline CDR1 and CDR2: KGHSH and LQKENI. This CDR3 region has 14 residues. Here the CDR3 DNA reads TGTGCCAGCTCCCTGTCGGACGGGAACTATGGCTACACCTTC. It specifies CASSLSDGNYGYTF. Full variable domain (remainder filled in from reference TRBV18 and TRBJ1-2): NAGVMQNPRHLVRRRGQEARLRCSPMKGHSHVYWYRQLPEEGLKFMVYLQKENIIDESGMPKERFSAEFPKEGPSILRIQQVVRGDSAAYFCASSLSDGNYGYTFGSGTRLTVV.

This chain joins TRBV7-9 and TRBJ2-5; the D gene is possibly TRBD1 (6 bases). Germline V CDR1 and CDR2: SEHNR, FQNEAQ (reference sequence). The CDR3 consists of 14 residues. V was clipped by 3 bases and J by 5 bases, with 13 bases between them. CDR3 loop: CASSLGHPVETQYF. Written as DNA, the CDR3 is TGTGCCAGCAGCTTGGGACACCCGGTGGAGACCCAGTACTTC.